The rows below give T cell receptor beta chains drawn from one sample of a study of identical twins. TCRdb used MiXCR to reprocess the 5' RACE reads, holding one entry per CDR3 protein. The sample has hundreds of thousands of distinct CDR3 sequences, roughly 6% seen once. Sequenced sample: naive T cells sorted from blood. The receptors come from a man younger than 30 in good health. The CDR3 runs from the conserved cysteine through the conserved F or W. D genes are given only for firm matches. Expanded clones are given a class, and other clones once, few, many or no size at all.

abundance: -
j_gene: TRBJ1-3
v_gene: TRBV10-3
d_gene: -
CDR3nt: TGTGCCATCAGTGAGAGTGGGGCCAGCAAGGACACCATATATTTT
CDR3aa: CAISESGASKDTIYF

abundance: few
j_gene: TRBJ1-1
v_gene: TRBV7-9
d_gene: TRBD1
CDR3nt: TGTGCCAGCAGCACCCCGACAGGGGACACTGAAGCTTTCTTT
CDR3aa: CASSTPTGDTEAFF

abundance: -
j_gene: TRBJ1-1
v_gene: TRBV20-1
d_gene: -
CDR3nt: TGCAGTGCCAATTTTCCGCCGGGCACTGAAGCTTTCTTT
CDR3aa: CSANFPPGTEAFF

abundance: few
j_gene: TRBJ1-4
v_gene: TRBV10-3
d_gene: -
CDR3nt: TGTGCCATCAGTGATGTACAGGGCTTGGGGGAAAAACTGTTTTTT
CDR3aa: CAISDVQGLGEKLFF

abundance: few
j_gene: TRBJ2-3
v_gene: TRBV20-1
d_gene: -
CDR3nt: TGCAGTGGGGGGGTAGGAGGGAGCACAGATACGCAGTATTTT
CDR3aa: CSGGVGGSTDTQYF

abundance: -
j_gene: TRBJ2-1
v_gene: TRBV5-1
d_gene: -
CDR3nt: TGCGCCAGCAGCCGAGCGGAGTGGGGCTACAATGAGCAGTTCTTC
CDR3aa: CASSRAEWGYNEQFF

abundance: many
j_gene: TRBJ2-5
v_gene: TRBV6-5
d_gene: TRBD1
CDR3nt: TGTGCCAGCCTCGACAGGGTAGAGACCCAGTACTTC
CDR3aa: CASLDRVETQYF

abundance: -
j_gene: TRBJ2-7
v_gene: TRBV5-1
d_gene: TRBD2
CDR3nt: TGCGCCAGCAGCTTGCCGGCACGGGGCGGGAGTAAGTACGAGCAGTACTTC
CDR3aa: CASSLPARGGSKYEQYF

abundance: many
j_gene: TRBJ2-1
v_gene: TRBV7-9
d_gene: -
CDR3nt: TGTGCCAGCAGCTTGCGGGTCGCTGAGGATGAGCAGTTCTTC
CDR3aa: CASSLRVAEDEQFF

abundance: many
j_gene: TRBJ2-7
v_gene: TRBV6-1
d_gene: -
CDR3nt: TGTGCCAGCAGGGGAGGAAGCTCCTACGAGCAGTACTTC
CDR3aa: CASRGGSSYEQYF

abundance: many
j_gene: TRBJ1-1
v_gene: TRBV3-1
d_gene: -
CDR3nt: TGTGCCAGCAGCCAAAACCAGAATAACCGTGGAGGAGCTTTCTTT
CDR3aa: CASSQNQNNRGGAFF

abundance: -
j_gene: TRBJ2-5
v_gene: TRBV20-1
d_gene: TRBD2
CDR3nt: TGCAGTGCCACCCGGACTAGCGGACAAGAGACCCAGTACTTC
CDR3aa: CSATRTSGQETQYF

abundance: -
j_gene: TRBJ2-1
v_gene: TRBV19
d_gene: TRBD2
CDR3nt: TGTGCCAGTAGTATCCTCGCGCTAGCGGGAGGTCCCAATGAGCAGTTCTTC
CDR3aa: CASSILALAGGPNEQFF

abundance: few
j_gene: TRBJ2-5
v_gene: TRBV7-9
d_gene: TRBD2
CDR3nt: TGTGCCAGCAGCTGGACTAGCGGCGAGACCCAGTACTTC
CDR3aa: CASSWTSGETQYF

abundance: -
j_gene: TRBJ2-3
v_gene: TRBV20-1
d_gene: TRBD2
CDR3nt: TGCAGTGCCCCTGGCGGGAGGAGCACAGATACGCAGTATTTT
CDR3aa: CSAPGGRSTDTQYF

abundance: many
j_gene: TRBJ2-4
v_gene: TRBV7-2
d_gene: TRBD2
CDR3nt: TGTGCCAGCAGCATTAGCGGGATTATCAAAAACATTCAGTACTTC
CDR3aa: CASSISGIIKNIQYF

abundance: -
j_gene: TRBJ2-1
v_gene: TRBV30
d_gene: TRBD2
CDR3nt: TGTGCCTGGAGTCGGAGACTAGCGGCCGACAATGAGCAGTTCTTC
CDR3aa: CAWSRRLAADNEQFF

abundance: many
j_gene: TRBJ2-1
v_gene: TRBV4-3
d_gene: -
CDR3nt: TGCGCCAGCAGCCAAGATCTGGGGCTTGCCGGATTCGAGCAGTTCTTC
CDR3aa: CASSQDLGLAGFEQFF

abundance: many
j_gene: TRBJ1-1
v_gene: TRBV20-1
d_gene: -
CDR3nt: TGCAGTGCTAAGCCGGGGGGTGGTGGCACTGAAGCTTTCTTT
CDR3aa: CSAKPGGGGTEAFF

abundance: many
j_gene: TRBJ2-2
v_gene: TRBV24-1
d_gene: TRBD1
CDR3nt: TGTGCCACCAGTGATCCCAGGGGGACAGGGGGTAACACCGGGGAGCTGTTTTTT
CDR3aa: CATSDPRGTGGNTGELFF

abundance: few
j_gene: TRBJ2-5
v_gene: TRBV2
d_gene: -
CDR3nt: TGTGCCAGCAGTCCAGTGACAGTAGGGCCCCAAGAGACCCAGTACTTC
CDR3aa: CASSPVTVGPQETQYF

abundance: -
j_gene: TRBJ1-5
v_gene: TRBV20-1
d_gene: -
CDR3nt: TGCAGTGCTAGTCGGTCAGCCTTCAATCAGCCCCAGCATTTT
CDR3aa: CSASRSAFNQPQHF

abundance: -
j_gene: TRBJ2-5
v_gene: TRBV12-3/TRBV12-4
d_gene: TRBD1
CDR3nt: TGTGCCAGCAGTGAACACAGGGGTACAGAGACCCAGTACTTC
CDR3aa: CASSEHRGTETQYF

abundance: many
j_gene: TRBJ2-1
v_gene: TRBV14
d_gene: -
CDR3nt: TGTGCCAGCGATTCAGGACTTTTGAATGAGCAGTTCTTC
CDR3aa: CASDSGLLNEQFF

abundance: many
j_gene: TRBJ2-5
v_gene: TRBV5-1
d_gene: -
CDR3nt: TGCGCCAGCAGCTTGGATCCTGCCCCCGGGGTAGAGACCCAGTACTTC
CDR3aa: CASSLDPAPGVETQYF

abundance: few
j_gene: TRBJ2-1
v_gene: TRBV7-7
d_gene: TRBD1
CDR3nt: TGTGCCAGCAGAACCATCAGGGGGCCATTCTACAATGAGCAGTTCTTC
CDR3aa: CASRTIRGPFYNEQFF

abundance: many
j_gene: TRBJ2-5
v_gene: TRBV6-5
d_gene: TRBD1
CDR3nt: TGTGCCAGCAGTTACTCGAACAGGGGTGGAGAGACCCAGTACTTC
CDR3aa: CASSYSNRGGETQYF

abundance: -
j_gene: TRBJ2-1
v_gene: TRBV29-1
d_gene: TRBD1
CDR3nt: TGCAGCGTTACCCCGGGACAGGGGACCTCCTACAATGAGCAGTTCTTC
CDR3aa: CSVTPGQGTSYNEQFF

abundance: many
j_gene: TRBJ2-5
v_gene: TRBV6-2/TRBV6-3
d_gene: TRBD2
CDR3nt: TGTGCCAGCAGTTACTCGATCGTTCTAGCGGGATCCTTGGAGCAAGAGACCCAGTACTTC
CDR3aa: CASSYSIVLAGSLEQETQYF

abundance: -
j_gene: TRBJ2-3
v_gene: TRBV11-2
d_gene: TRBD2
CDR3nt: TGTGCCAGCAGTCCCTTCGGGGCTAGCGGCGATACGCTGTATTTT
CDR3aa: CASSPFGASGDTLYF

abundance: -
j_gene: TRBJ2-7
v_gene: TRBV6-5
d_gene: -
CDR3nt: TGTGCCAGCCGGGACGGGGTATACGAGCAGTACTTC
CDR3aa: CASRDGVYEQYF

abundance: many
j_gene: TRBJ1-2
v_gene: TRBV24-1
d_gene: -
CDR3nt: TGTGCCACCAGTGACCGAACGCCAGGCGACTATGGCTACACCTTC
CDR3aa: CATSDRTPGDYGYTF

abundance: -
j_gene: TRBJ2-2
v_gene: TRBV24-1
d_gene: -
CDR3nt: TGTGCCACCAGTGATTTCCGAGGGGCGAACACCGGGGAGCTGTTTTTT
CDR3aa: CATSDFRGANTGELFF

abundance: many
j_gene: TRBJ2-1
v_gene: TRBV12-3/TRBV12-4
d_gene: TRBD2
CDR3nt: TGTGCCAGCACCCGACTAGCGGGAGGTACCTACAATGAGCAGTTCTTC
CDR3aa: CASTRLAGGTYNEQFF

abundance: -
j_gene: TRBJ1-5
v_gene: TRBV6-2/TRBV6-3
d_gene: -
CDR3nt: TGTGCCAGCGGCCGGGACAATAGCAATCAGCCCCAGCATTTT
CDR3aa: CASGRDNSNQPQHF

abundance: many
j_gene: TRBJ2-1
v_gene: TRBV5-6
d_gene: -
CDR3nt: TGTGCCAGCAGCGGTTGGGGGCTGGGCTCCTACAATGAGCAGTTCTTC
CDR3aa: CASSGWGLGSYNEQFF